This entry lists 14 T cell receptor beta chains sequenced from one sample in a study of beta chain features in type 1 diabetes. TCRB transcripts that were expressed got sequenced, as all of the isolated RNA had been reverse transcribed. Measured with immunoSEQ multiplex PCR; TCRdb has only the in-frame clones, and not every one. The repertoire holds some 270,000 clones, around 9.9% seen once, with around 0.017% in the top ten. Study-wide results and caveats: Among all four CD4+ subsets, Type 1 diabetes patients had TCRB CDR3s that were moderately but significantly shorter.

Antigen specificity for these receptors is unknown. The material sequenced was naive CD4+ T cells from blood. Receptor source: a man younger than 45 with type 1 diabetes.

This chain joins TRBV30 and TRBJ1-4, with a weak D call TRBD1 (6 bases). V dropped 4 bases and J dropped 8 bases, with 14 bases sitting between them. Germline CDR1 GTSNPN, CDR2 SVGIG (reference sequence). The CDR3 length is 13 residues. The CDR3 region has the DNA TGTGCCTGGATGCCCCAGGGGAGCGAAAAACTGTTTTTT. Its protein product is CAWMPQGSEKLFF.

The chain uses TRBV9 and TRBJ2-3, with TRBD2 matching 9 bases. Germline V gene data show CDR1 as SGDLS and CDR2 as YYNGEE. V gave up 0 bases and J gave up 2 bases; unmatched junction bases: 4. This CDR3 is 16 amino acids long. CDR3 DNA sequence: TGTGCCAGCAGCGTAGATCTAGCGGGGAACACAGATACGCAGTATTTT. This gives the protein CASSVDLAGNTDTQYF.

V gene TRBV14 combines with J gene TRBJ2-7, with D perhaps matching TRBD1 (5 bases). V shed 1 base and J shed 6 bases, with 10 bases lying between them. The CDR3 has 13 amino acids. CDR1 and CDR2 (germline): SGHDN, FVKESK. The chain's CDR3 is CASSQGLRGEQYF. CDR3 sequence (DNA): TGTGCCAGCAGCCAAGGGTTAAGGGGCGAGCAGTACTTC.

The chain joins TRBV9 to TRBJ2-7; no clear D gene. The CDR3 spans 13 residues. The germline gives CDR1 SGDLS, CDR2 YYNGEE. V was pared by 4 bases and J by 0 bases, with 8 bases between. CDR3 coding DNA: TGTGCCAGCAGCTCAGCGAACTCCTACGAGCAGTACTTC. As protein: CASSSANSYEQYF.

This clone was seen more than once but under ten times. This rearrangement joins TRBV27 to TRBJ2-3; D is unresolved. V was cut by 6 bases and J by 0 bases, with 10 bases left in between. CDR1 and CDR2 from the germline V gene are MNHEY and SMNVEV (reference sequence). CDR3 length: 14 amino acids. The CDR3 DNA reads as TGTGCCAGCAGCAAGAGTTATAGCACAGATACGCAGTATTTT. Amino acid sequence: CASSKSYSTDTQYF.

This chain's CDR3 is CASSALQGVNSPLHF. The CDR3 nucleotides are TGTGCCAGCAGTGCCCTACAGGGGGTCAATTCACCCCTCCACTTT. The chain recombines TRBV2 with TRBJ1-6; 8 positions agree with TRBD1. This CDR3 has 15 amino acids. CDR1 SNHLY and CDR2 FYNNEI come from the germline V gene. Trimming took 4 bases from V and 7 from J; bases not matched to a gene: 6.

The chain couples TRBV19 to TRBJ1-2; D unclear. Trimming pared 9 bases from V and 0 bases from J, leaving 20 bases between. CDR1 is LNHDA and CDR2 is SQIVND in the germline V gene (reference sequence). CDR3 length equals 16 residues. The CDR3 DNA reads TGTGCCAGCCACCGCGGCCTTCGAGAGACTAACTATGGCTACACCTTC. It translates to CASHRGLRETNYGYTF.

The V call is TRBV6-5, the J call TRBJ2-5; TRBD1 is a possible D gene (5 bases). From germline, CDR1 is MNHEY and CDR2 SVGAGI. With 5 bases removed from V and 5 bases from J, the gap between germline ends came to 12 bases. The CDR3 has 13 amino acids. As DNA, the CDR3 is TGTGCCAGCAGTCCCAGGGAAGGGGAGACCCAGTACTTC. Translated, it gives CASSPREGETQYF.

This clone came up a few times. The chain links TRBV14 to TRBJ1-2; the D gene is possibly TRBD1 (5 bases). The CDR3 sequence is 13 residues long. Germline CDR1 and CDR2: SGHDN and FVKESK. The ends were cut back, 0 bases at V and 6 bases at J, with 8 bases in the middle. The CDR3 DNA follows: TGTGCCAGCAGCCAAGATGAAGGGGATGGCTACACCTTC. Amino acids: CASSQDEGDGYTF.

V usage is TRBV4-3 and J usage is TRBJ2-3; 15 bases align to TRBD2. The CDR3 contains 18 residues. V lost 4 bases and J lost 1; bases outside the gene matches: 6. The germline V gene has CDR1 LGHNA and CDR2 YSLEER. In nucleotides, the CDR3 is TGCGCCAGCAGCCGCGGGACTAGCGGGGGGTTCGGCACAGATACGCAGTATTTT. The encoded protein is CASSRGTSGGFGTDTQYF.

This clone was seen more than once but under ten times. The V call is TRBV20-1, the J call TRBJ2-1; D gene uncertain. CDR3 length equals 10 residues. The V and J ends lost 3 bases and 8 bases respectively, with 5 bases between them. CDR1 and CDR2 (germline): DFQATT, SNEGSKA (reference sequence). CDR3 DNA sequence: TGCAGTGCTAGGAGCTATGAGCAGTTCTTC. Translating it yields CSARSYEQFF.

This clone has just a few counts. The rearrangement uses TRBV6-1 and TRBJ2-3; D call uncertain. This CDR3 region has 13 residues. The germline CDR1 and CDR2 sequences are MNHNS and SASEGT. Between the trimmed V and J ends, which lost 7 bases and 8 bases, there was a span of 16 bases. The CDR3 spells CASIRSSDATQYF. The DNA of the CDR3 is TGTGCCAGCATTCGGAGCAGCGACGCTACGCAGTATTTT.

This chain uses TRBV9 with TRBJ2-7, with 10 bases fitting TRBD1. The V and J ends lost 2 bases and 2 bases, in that order; junction bases with no gene match: 4. The CDR3 has 15 residues. Germline CDR1 reads SGDLS; CDR2 reads YYNGEE. The DNA of the CDR3 is TGTGCCAGCAGCGTTGGGACAGGGGACCCCTACGAGCAGTACTTC. Translated, it gives CASSVGTGDPYEQYF.

J is TRBJ2-7 and V is TRBV6-5; D possibly corresponds to TRBD1 (5 bases). The CDR3 sequence is 14 residues long. Trimming pared 5 bases from V and 6 bases from J, leaving 17 bases between. Germline V gene data show CDR1 as MNHEY and CDR2 as SVGAGI. CDR3 protein: CASSTFGWQGEQYF. DNA for the CDR3: TGTGCCAGCAGTACCTTTGGGTGGCAGGGCGAGCAGTACTTC.